This T cell receptor beta chain was recovered during a study of blood T cells in healthy people across ages. At the level of the study: T cells yielded about one barcoded beta molecule per two cells through template switching. General study results and limits: Versus aged donors, long-lived donors had higher diversity and more naive CD4+ cells.

The CDR3 sequence is 19 residues long. Germline V gives CDR1 SGHAT, CDR2 FQNNGV. Using a J-beta primer mix together with a sample-barcoded 5' primer, a second PCR was run for 7 to 11 cycles. Tagging of each cDNA molecule was performed by a template-switch adaptor with 12 random nucleotides. All samples yielded 2.5 million or more CDR3-containing paired-end reads. TCRdb processed the 5' RACE reads anew with MiXCR; each CDR3 protein has one entry. Among under 2,000,000 distinct CDR3 sequences listed, around 48% were seen once. About this clonotype: The antigen is not known.

Material: blood. The TCR sequence derives from a woman aged 40 to 50 in good health. The chain is built from TRBV11-2 and TRBJ2-5, with D tentatively TRBD1 (8 bases). Near its end, the DNA agrees better with TRBJ2-7, so the J call may be wrong. The CDR3 sequence is CASSPVAKRTGRDRYEQYF. The DNA for the CDR3 is TGTGCCAGCAGCCCTGTAGCGAAAAGGACAGGGAGGGACCGATACGAGCAGTACTTC.